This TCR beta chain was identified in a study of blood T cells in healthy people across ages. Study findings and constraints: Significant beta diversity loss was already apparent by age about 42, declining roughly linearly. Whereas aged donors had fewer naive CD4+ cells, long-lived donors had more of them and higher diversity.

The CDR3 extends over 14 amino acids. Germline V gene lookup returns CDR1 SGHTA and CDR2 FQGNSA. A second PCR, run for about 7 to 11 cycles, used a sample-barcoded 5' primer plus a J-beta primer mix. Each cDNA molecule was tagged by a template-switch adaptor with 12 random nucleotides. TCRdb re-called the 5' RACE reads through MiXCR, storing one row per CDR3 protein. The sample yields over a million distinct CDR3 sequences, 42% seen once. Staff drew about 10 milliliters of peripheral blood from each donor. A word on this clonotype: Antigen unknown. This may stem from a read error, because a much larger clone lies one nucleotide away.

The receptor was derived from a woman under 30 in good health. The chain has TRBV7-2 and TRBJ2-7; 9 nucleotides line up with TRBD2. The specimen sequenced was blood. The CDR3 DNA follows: TGTGCCAACAGCTCCGGGACTAGCCCCTACGAGCAGTACTTC. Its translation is CANSSGTSPYEQYF.